Listed below are T cell receptor beta chains from one sample, sequenced in a study of shared clonotypes between healthy human individuals. Measured with immunoSEQ multiplex PCR; TCRdb has only the in-frame clones, and not every one. The sample consists of around 1.9 million clones, approximately 94% of them appearing once. The sequenced sample consisted of naive CD8+ T cells from PBMCs. The source of these receptors is a man younger than 35 in good health. Some clones in this sample may be carry-over from other donors' samples. Each CDR3 is given with its conserved first and last residue. Each record gives: clone size, CDR3 length, D gene, V gene, J gene, CDR3 protein, CDR3 DNA. D genes are given only for firm matches. Some rows have no size entry. The others give once, few or many, or a class for an expanded clone.

NA	15	TRBD1	TRBV7-9	TRBJ2-1	CASSPRTGVGNEQFF	TGTGCCAGCAGCCCCCGGACAGGGGTGGGCAATGAGCAGTTCTTC
once	17	TRBD1	TRBV28	TRBJ2-7	CASSLGRQGPHSYEQYF	TGTGCCAGCAGTTTGGGAAGACAGGGGCCGCACTCCTACGAGCAGTACTTC
NA	14	NA	TRBV7-9	TRBJ1-4	CASSLVGAYEKLFF	TGTGCCAGCAGCTTAGTGGGGGCCTATGAAAAACTGTTTTTT
once	14	NA	TRBV4-1	TRBJ2-4	CASSQAQTIYIQYF	TGCGCCAGCAGCCAAGCCCAGACTATTTACATTCAGTACTTC
NA	14	TRBD1	TRBV6-6	TRBJ2-7	CASSERQGGYEQYF	TGTGCCAGCAGTGAGCGACAGGGGGGGTACGAGCAGTACTTC
NA	15	TRBD1	TRBV9	TRBJ1-1	CASSTRTGAGTEAFF	TGTGCCAGCAGCACCCGGACAGGGGCAGGCACTGAAGCTTTCTTT
NA	13	NA	TRBV7-6	TRBJ2-1	CASSYNRAAEQFF	TGTGCCAGCAGCTACAACAGGGCCGCCGAGCAGTTCTTC
NA	15	TRBD2	TRBV6-4	TRBJ2-1	CASSDAAGAYNEQFF	TGTGCCAGCAGTGATGCAGCGGGAGCTTACAATGAGCAGTTCTTC
NA	11	NA	TRBV27	TRBJ1-4	CASRSRDKLFF	TGTGCCAGTAGAAGCCGGGACAAACTGTTTTTT
once	14	TRBD1	TRBV27	TRBJ2-4	CASSLDRGANIQYF	TGTGCCAGCAGCCTAGACAGGGGGGCGAACATTCAGTACTTC
NA	19	TRBD2	TRBV27	TRBJ2-6	CASSSIIAGRSSGANVLTF	TGTGCCAGCAGTTCCATAATAGCGGGAAGGAGCTCTGGGGCCAACGTCCTGACTTTC
once	15	TRBD2	TRBV7-3	TRBJ2-7	CASSLGTSGTYEQYF	TGTGCCAGCAGCTTAGGGACTAGCGGTACCTACGAGCAGTACTTC
NA	13	NA	TRBV19	TRBJ2-5	CASEGRGGETQYF	TGTGCCAGTGAAGGCAGGGGAGGGGAGACCCAGTACTTC
NA	14	NA	TRBV6-5	TRBJ2-1	CASSYGGSYNEQFF	TGTGCCAGCAGTTACGGGGGCTCCTACAATGAGCAGTTCTTC
NA	14	NA	TRBV27	TRBJ2-1	CASSLRQTINEQFF	TGTGCCAGCAGTTTGAGGCAGACCATCAATGAGCAGTTCTTC
NA	15	NA	TRBV28	TRBJ2-6	CASSLFTSGANVLTF	TGTGCCAGCAGTTTATTTACCTCTGGGGCCAACGTCCTGACTTTC
NA	16	NA	TRBV10-3	TRBJ2-7	CAISWQDMRGSYEQYF	TGTGCCATCTCATGGCAGGACATGAGGGGCTCCTACGAGCAGTACTTC
NA	13	TRBD1	TRBV7-3	TRBJ2-3	CATPGQGTDTQYF	TGTGCCACCCCGGGACAGGGCACAGATACGCAGTATTTT